The T cell receptor beta chain described here comes from a study of blood T cell repertoires in COVID-19. TCRdb's table, derived via immunoSEQ multiplex PCR, lists solely in-frame clones and lacks some. Altogether some 320,000 clones are present, nearly 90% being singletons, with the ten largest covering roughly 2.9%. With V trimmed by 5 bases and J by 1 base, 5 bases remained unmatched. Germline CDR1 SEHNR, CDR2 FQNEAQ (reference sequence). This CDR3 contains 15 residues. Clinical history reported by participants formed the basis on which cohorts were assigned. Contact with a PCR-confirmed or clinician-diagnosed COVID-19 case occurred within 2 weeks of entry.

The sequenced sample consisted of PBMCs or T cells enriched from blood (not recorded which). The TCR sequence derives from a woman between 50 and 59 years old who had been exposed to COVID-19. This chain connects TRBV7-9 to TRBJ2-5, with 9 bases identical to TRBD1. This CDR3 is CASSTGGNTQETQYF. DNA for the CDR3: TGTGCCAGCAGCACAGGGGGCAATACCCAAGAGACCCAGTACTTC. The whole variable domain, remainder taken from reference TRBV7-9 and TRBJ2-5, is DTGVSQNPRHKITKRGQNVTFRCDPISEHNRLYWYRQTLGQGPEFLTYFQNEAQLEKSRLLSDRFSAERPKGSFSTLEIQRTEQGDSAMYLCASSTGGNTQETQYFGPGTRLLVL.